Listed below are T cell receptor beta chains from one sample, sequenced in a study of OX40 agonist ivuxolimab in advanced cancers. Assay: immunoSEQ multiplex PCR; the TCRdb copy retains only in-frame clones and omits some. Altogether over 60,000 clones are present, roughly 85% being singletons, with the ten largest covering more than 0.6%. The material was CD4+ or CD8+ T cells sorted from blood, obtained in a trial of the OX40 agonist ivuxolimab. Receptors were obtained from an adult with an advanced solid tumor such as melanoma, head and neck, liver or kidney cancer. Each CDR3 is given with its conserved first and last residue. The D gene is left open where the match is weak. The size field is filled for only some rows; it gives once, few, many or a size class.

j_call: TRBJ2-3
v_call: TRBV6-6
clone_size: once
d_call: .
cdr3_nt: TGTGCCAGCAGCCCGGGAGGCACAGATACGCAGTATTTT
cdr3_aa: CASSPGGTDTQYF

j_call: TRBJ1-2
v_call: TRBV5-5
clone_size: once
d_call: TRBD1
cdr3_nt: TGTGCCAGCAGACCCGGGACAGATAGCTATGGCTACACCTTC
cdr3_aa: CASRPGTDSYGYTF

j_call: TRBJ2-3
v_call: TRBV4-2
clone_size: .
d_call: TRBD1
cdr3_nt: TGTGCCAGCAGCCCGGACAGGGCCGCTAGCACAGATACGCAGTATTTT
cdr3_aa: CASSPDRAASTDTQYF

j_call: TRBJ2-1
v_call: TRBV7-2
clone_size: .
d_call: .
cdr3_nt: TGTGCCAGCAGCGGGGGAAACTACAATGAGCAGTTCTTC
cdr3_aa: CASSGGNYNEQFF

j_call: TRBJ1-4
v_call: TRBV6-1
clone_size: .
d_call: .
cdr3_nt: TGTGCCAGCAGTGAAATGAGCAGGGGTAATGAAAAACTGTTTTTT
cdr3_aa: CASSEMSRGNEKLFF

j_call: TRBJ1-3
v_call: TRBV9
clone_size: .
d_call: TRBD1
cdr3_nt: TGTGCCAGCAGCGGGACAGGGAATGGAAACACCATATATTTT
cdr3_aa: CASSGTGNGNTIYF

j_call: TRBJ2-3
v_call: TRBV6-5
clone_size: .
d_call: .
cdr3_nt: TGTGCCAGCAGTTACGAACTAGCAACAGATACGCAGTATTTT
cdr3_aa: CASSYELATDTQYF

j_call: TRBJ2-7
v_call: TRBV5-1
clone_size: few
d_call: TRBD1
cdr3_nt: TGCGCCAGCAGCGAAATGACAGGGGTAGCCTACGAGCAGTACTTC
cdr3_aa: CASSEMTGVAYEQYF

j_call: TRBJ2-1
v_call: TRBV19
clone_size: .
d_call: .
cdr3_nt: TGTGCCAGTAGTATTAGCGTCAATGAGCAGTTCTTC
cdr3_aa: CASSISVNEQFF

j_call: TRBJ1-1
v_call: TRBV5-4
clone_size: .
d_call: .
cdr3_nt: TGTGCCAGCAGCCCGCGAAGCATGGGCGACACTGAAGCTTTCTTT
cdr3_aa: CASSPRSMGDTEAFF

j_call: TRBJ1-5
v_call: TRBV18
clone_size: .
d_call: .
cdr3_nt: TGTGCCAGCTCACCGGGGAGGGATCAGCCCCAGCATTTT
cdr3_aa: CASSPGRDQPQHF

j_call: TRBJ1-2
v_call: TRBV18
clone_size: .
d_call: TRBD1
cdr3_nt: TGTGCCAGCTCATCTGGACAGGGAGGCTATGGCTACACCTTC
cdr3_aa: CASSSGQGGYGYTF

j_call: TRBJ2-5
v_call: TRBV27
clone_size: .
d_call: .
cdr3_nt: TGTGCCAGCAGTCCTACGCAGGGCAAGACCCAGTACTTC
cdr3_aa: CASSPTQGKTQYF

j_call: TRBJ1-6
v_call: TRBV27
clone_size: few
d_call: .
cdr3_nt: TGTGCCAGCAGTTCGAGGGATTCACCCCTCCACTTT
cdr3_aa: CASSSRDSPLHF

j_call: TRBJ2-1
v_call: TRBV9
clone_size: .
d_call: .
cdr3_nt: TGTGCCAGCAGCCCCCCCGCTCCTCAGAGCTATGAGCAGTTCTTC
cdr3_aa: CASSPPAPQSYEQFF

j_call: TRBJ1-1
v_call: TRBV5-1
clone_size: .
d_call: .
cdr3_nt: TGCGCCAGCAGCCAAAACACAGGGAACACTGAAGCTTTCTTT
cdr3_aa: CASSQNTGNTEAFF

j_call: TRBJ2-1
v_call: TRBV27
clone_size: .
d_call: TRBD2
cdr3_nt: TGTGCCACCATAGCTAGCGGGAAATTCAATGAGCAGTTCTTC
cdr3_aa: CATIASGKFNEQFF

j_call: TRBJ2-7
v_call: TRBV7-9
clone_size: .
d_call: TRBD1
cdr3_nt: TGTGCCAGCAGCTTAATCCAAGGACAGGGCTACGAGCAGTACTTC
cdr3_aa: CASSLIQGQGYEQYF

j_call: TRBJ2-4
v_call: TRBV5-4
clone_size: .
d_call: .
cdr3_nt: TGTGCCAGCAGCTTGGCCAGGGAAGCCAAAAACATTCAGTACTTC
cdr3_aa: CASSLAREAKNIQYF

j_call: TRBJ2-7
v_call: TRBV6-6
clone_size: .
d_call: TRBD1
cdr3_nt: TGTGCCAGCAGGGGACCGACGGGACAGGGGGCCTACGAGCAGCACTTC
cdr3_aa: CASRGPTGQGAYEQHF

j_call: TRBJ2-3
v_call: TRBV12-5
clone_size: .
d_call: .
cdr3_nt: TGTGCTAGTGTTCAAGCGGTGAGCACAGATACGCAGTATTTT
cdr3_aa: CASVQAVSTDTQYF

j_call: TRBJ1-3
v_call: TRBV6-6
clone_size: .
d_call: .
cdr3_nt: TGTGCCAGCAGTTGGGCCCCAGGAAACACCATATATTTT
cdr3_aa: CASSWAPGNTIYF

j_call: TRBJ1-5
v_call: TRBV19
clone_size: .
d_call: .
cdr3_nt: TGTGCCAGTACCCCACGGGAGCTGGCAGAGTATAGCAATCAGCCCCAGCATTTT
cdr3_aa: CASTPRELAEYSNQPQHF

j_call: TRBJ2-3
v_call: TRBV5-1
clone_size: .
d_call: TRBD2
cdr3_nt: TGCGCCAGCAGCTTCCCCCTAGCGGGGGGGTTAGATACGCAGTATTTT
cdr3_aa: CASSFPLAGGLDTQYF

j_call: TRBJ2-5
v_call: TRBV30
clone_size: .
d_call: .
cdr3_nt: TGTGCCTGGAGTGTAGCGAAGGAGACCCAGTACTTC
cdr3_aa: CAWSVAKETQYF

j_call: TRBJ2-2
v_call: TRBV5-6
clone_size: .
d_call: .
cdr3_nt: TGTGCCAGCAGCTGGCGACAGTTAGGCCGATCTGAGCTGTTTTTT
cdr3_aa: CASSWRQLGRSELFF

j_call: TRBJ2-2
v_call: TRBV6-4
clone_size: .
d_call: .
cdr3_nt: TGTGCCAGCAGTGTTAGCGCGAACACCGGGGAGCTGTTTTTT
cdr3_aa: CASSVSANTGELFF

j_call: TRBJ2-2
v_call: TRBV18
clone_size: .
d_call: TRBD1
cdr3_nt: TGTGCCAGCTCACCTTTCCCTCAGGGACAGAAGAACACCGGGGAGCTGTTTTTT
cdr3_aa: CASSPFPQGQKNTGELFF

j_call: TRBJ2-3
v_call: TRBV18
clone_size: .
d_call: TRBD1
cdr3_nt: TGTGCCAGCTCGCCGAGACAGGGGGCATGGGATACGCAGTATTTT
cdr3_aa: CASSPRQGAWDTQYF

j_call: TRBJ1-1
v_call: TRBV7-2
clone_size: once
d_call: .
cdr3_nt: TGTGCCAGCAGCACCCGAGGGGGGCAGTTCGGTGAGGCTTTCTTT
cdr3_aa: CASSTRGGQFGEAFF

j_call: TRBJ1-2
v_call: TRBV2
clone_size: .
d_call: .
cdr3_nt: TGTGCCAGCAGTATACGGACAGTTAACTATGGCTACACCTTC
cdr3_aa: CASSIRTVNYGYTF

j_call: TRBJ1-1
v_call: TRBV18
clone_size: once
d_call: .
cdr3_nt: TGTGCCAGCTCACCGCCCGGATCGATCAGGGCTTTCTTT
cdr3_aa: CASSPPGSIRAFF

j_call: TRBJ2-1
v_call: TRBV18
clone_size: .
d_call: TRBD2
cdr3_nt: TGTGCCAGCTCACCACCCGGCCTAGCGGGGGACTCCTGGGGGTTCTTC
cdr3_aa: CASSPPGLAGDSWGFF

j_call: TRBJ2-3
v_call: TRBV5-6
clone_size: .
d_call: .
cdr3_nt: TGTGCCAGCAGCCTCCGGGCGGGTGGGGCAGATACGCAGTATTTT
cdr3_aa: CASSLRAGGADTQYF

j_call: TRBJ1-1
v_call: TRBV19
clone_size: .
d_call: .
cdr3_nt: TGTGCCAGTAGTTTCCCCGACAGGCCGAACACTGAAGCTTTCTTT
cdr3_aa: CASSFPDRPNTEAFF

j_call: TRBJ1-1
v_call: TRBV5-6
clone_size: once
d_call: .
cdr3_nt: TGTGCCAGCAGCTCAGTTCTGGGGACTGAAGCTTTCTTT
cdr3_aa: CASSSVLGTEAFF

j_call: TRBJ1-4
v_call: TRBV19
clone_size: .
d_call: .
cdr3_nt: TGTGCCAGTAGTGGGTTCGGTTCTAATGAAAAACTGTTTTTT
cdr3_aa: CASSGFGSNEKLFF

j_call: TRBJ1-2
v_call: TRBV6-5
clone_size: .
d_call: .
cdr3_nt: TGTGCCAGCAGTCCCTCGGAGGCGTCAGGCTACACCTTC
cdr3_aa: CASSPSEASGYTF

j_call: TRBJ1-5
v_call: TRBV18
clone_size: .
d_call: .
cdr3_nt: TGTGCCAGCTCACCTCGGGCAGGGAGGGGATCGGAGCCCCAGCATTTT
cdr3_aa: CASSPRAGRGSEPQHF

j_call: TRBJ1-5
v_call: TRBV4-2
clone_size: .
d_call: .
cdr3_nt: TGTGCCAGCAGCCAAGATCTGTACATGAGCAATCAGCCCCAGCATTTT
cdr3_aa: CASSQDLYMSNQPQHF

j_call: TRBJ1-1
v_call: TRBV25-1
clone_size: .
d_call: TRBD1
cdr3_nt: TGTGCCAGCAGTGCGACCCGGACAGGTATTGGGGACACTGAAGCTTTCTTT
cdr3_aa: CASSATRTGIGDTEAFF

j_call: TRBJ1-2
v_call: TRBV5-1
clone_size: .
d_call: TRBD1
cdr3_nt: TGCGCCAGCCGGGAGACAGGGGCTAACTATGGCTACACCTTC
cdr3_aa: CASRETGANYGYTF

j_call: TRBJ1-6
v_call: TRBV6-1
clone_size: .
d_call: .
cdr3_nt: TGTGCCAGCAGTGGACAGATTAACTATAATTCACCCCTCCACTTT
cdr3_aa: CASSGQINYNSPLHF

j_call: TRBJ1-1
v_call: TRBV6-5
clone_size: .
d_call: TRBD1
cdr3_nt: TGTGCCAGCAGTTACAGCGGACAGGGGGACACTGAAGCTTTCTTT
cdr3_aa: CASSYSGQGDTEAFF

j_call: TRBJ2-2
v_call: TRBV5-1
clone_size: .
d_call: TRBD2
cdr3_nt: TGCGCCAGCAACCCGAACCCGGGAGGGACCGGGGAGCTGTTTTTT
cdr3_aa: CASNPNPGGTGELFF

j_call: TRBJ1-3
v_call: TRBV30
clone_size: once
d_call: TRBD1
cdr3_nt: TGTGCCTGGAGTACAGGGGAAGAGGGAAACACCATATATTTT
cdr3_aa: CAWSTGEEGNTIYF

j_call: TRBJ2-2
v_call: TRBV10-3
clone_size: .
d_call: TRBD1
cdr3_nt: TGTGCCATCAGTGAGTCGTTTGGACAGGGTTCGAACACCGGGGAGCTGTTTTTT
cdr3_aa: CAISESFGQGSNTGELFF

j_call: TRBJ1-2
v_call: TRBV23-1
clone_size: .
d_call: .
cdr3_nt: TGCGCCAGCAGATGGGGGGGGCGTCCTAACTATGGCTACACCTTC
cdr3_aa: CASRWGGRPNYGYTF

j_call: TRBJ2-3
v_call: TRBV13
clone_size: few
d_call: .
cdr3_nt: TGTGCCAGCAGCTTATCCCTCGGGGAGCTAGATACGCAGTATTTT
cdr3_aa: CASSLSLGELDTQYF